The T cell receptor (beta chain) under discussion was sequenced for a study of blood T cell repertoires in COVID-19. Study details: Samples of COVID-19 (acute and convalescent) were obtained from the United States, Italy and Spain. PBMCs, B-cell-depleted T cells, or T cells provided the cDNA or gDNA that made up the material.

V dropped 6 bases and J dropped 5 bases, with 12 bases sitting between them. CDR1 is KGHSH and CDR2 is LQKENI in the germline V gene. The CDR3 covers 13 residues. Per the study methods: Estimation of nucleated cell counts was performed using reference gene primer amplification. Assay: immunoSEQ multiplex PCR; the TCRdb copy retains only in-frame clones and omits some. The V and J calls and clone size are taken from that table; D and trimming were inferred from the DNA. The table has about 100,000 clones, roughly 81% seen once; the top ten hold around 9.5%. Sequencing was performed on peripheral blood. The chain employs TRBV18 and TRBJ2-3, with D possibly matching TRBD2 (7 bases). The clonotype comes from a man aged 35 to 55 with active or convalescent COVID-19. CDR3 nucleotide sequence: TGTGCCAGCTCGGCGGGGGCTGGAGATACGCAGTATTTT. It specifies CASSAGAGDTQYF. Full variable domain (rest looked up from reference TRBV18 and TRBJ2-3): NAGVMQNPRHLVRRRGQEARLRCSPMKGHSHVYWYRQLPEEGLKFMVYLQKENIIDESGMPKERFSAEFPKEGPSILRIQQVVRGDSAAYFCASSAGAGDTQYFGPGTRLTVL.